The entry below gives a single T cell receptor beta chain sequence along with its context. This record comes from a study of follicular helper T cells after annual influenza vaccination. Only in-frame clones appear in the TCRdb table, and some are missing; sequencing was by immunoSEQ multiplex PCR. The table includes about 5,600 clones, around four fifths detected once. Time point reported: 2015-2016 season, pre-vaccination. Germline V gene sequence: CDR1 MGHRA, CDR2 YSYEKL. The CDR3 runs 16 residues. V was shortened by 1 base and J by 2 bases, with 14 bases between the two germline ends. The specimen was CXCR5- memory CD4+ T cells sorted from blood, collected on the day of influenza vaccination. J is TRBJ2-5 and V is TRBV4-1; D is possibly TRBD2 (7 bases). The clonotype originates from an adult who received the influenza vaccine. The CDR3, as DNA: TGCGCCAGCAGCCAAGTAGGGAGGGGGGCACAAGAGACCCAGTACTTC. It translates to CASSQVGRGAQETQYF.